This entry concerns a single T cell receptor (beta chain). What it recognizes is unknown. One end of the junction varies from germline; a read error may be responsible. The PCR employed 60 Vbeta primers together with 13 Jbeta primers. Profiled with immunoSEQ multiplex PCR; TCRdb holds only in-frame clones, not every one. The table has 100,000 or so clones, 75% to 80% seen once; the top ten hold roughly 12%. This record comes from a study of cytomegalovirus exposure and HLA in healthy donors. General study findings and limits: When presence/absence was analysed, sequencing depth was taken to be roughly uniform across donors. Several of the most significant clusters appeared linked to common viral pathogens, based on a later analysis.

The germline gives CDR1 SGHRS, CDR2 YFSETQ. This CDR3 is built from 15 residues. This chain joins TRBV5-1 and TRBJ2-7, with 7 bases identical to TRBD2. The sample comprised PBMCs. This TCR derives from a woman aged 35 to 49 in good health and CMV-seropositive. The CDR3 is CATSTFSSGKYEQYF. The CDR3, as DNA: TGCGCCACCAGCACGTTTTCTAGCGGAAAGTACGAGCAGTACTTC.